This T cell receptor (beta chain) was profiled in a study of identical twins. The CDR3 has 16 residues. Germline CDR1 SEHNR, CDR2 FQNEAQ (reference sequence). Trimming took 4 bases from V and 2 from J; bases not matched to a gene: 7. Template switching added a universal primer site; cDNA carried unique molecular identifiers. One entry per CDR3 protein, called by TCRdb with MiXCR from the 5' RACE reads. This table holds some 500,000 distinct CDR3 sequences, 9.6% found once. General study points: Conclusions rested on cross-sectional statistics rather than following the same donors. A lower insertion count was a feature of abundant cord blood beta clonotypes, with no such feature in memory repertoires. Models underestimated TCR alpha sharing (out-of-frame) in monozygotic twins.

This clonotype has just a few counts. Its antigen is unidentified. The sample was also linked to a second study, of yellow fever vaccine responses in identical twins.

Sequenced sample: PBMCs. The receptor was derived from a young woman in good health. The chain has TRBV7-9 and TRBJ2-5; TRBD2 matches 10 bases. CDR3 residues: CASSSSSGRRQETQYF. The CDR3 region has the DNA TGTGCCAGCAGCTCATCTAGCGGGAGACGGCAAGAGACCCAGTACTTC.